This T cell receptor (beta chain) was sequenced for a study of cytomegalovirus exposure and HLA in healthy donors. Looking at the study overall: Membership in the Caucasian-associated ancestry cluster was found for around 85% of 398 genotyped donors. Study-wide findings and caveats: Sequencing artifact likely explains a cluster of highly shared sequence variants. Later analysis found that TCR beta chains associated with HLA were more clonally expanded than other, equally common chains.

Primers for the PCR totalled 60 Vbeta and 13 Jbeta. Data came from immunoSEQ multiplex PCR; TCRdb stores just in-frame clones and leaves some out. The table lists around 63,000 clones. Concerning this clone: What it binds is unknown.

V lost 1 base to trimming and J lost 3 bases; unmatched junction nucleotides: 6. The length of the CDR3 is 16 residues. Germline V CDR1 and CDR2: SGHTA, FQGTGA. The genes are TRBV7-3 and TRBJ2-1, with TRBD2 matching 7 bases. The sequenced sample was PBMCs. This clonotype was obtained from a woman aged 30 to 39 in good health and CMV-seronegative. CDR3 bases: TGTGCCAGCAGCTTAATCGGCGGGAGTGACTACAATGAGCAGTTCTTC. Its translation: CASSLIGGSDYNEQFF.